This T cell receptor beta chain derives from a study of low-dose radiotherapy and immunotherapy resistance in tumors (dated by TCRdb to 2021 to 2024). About the investigation overall: In Cohort 1, each fraction delivered 0.5 Gy every 2 weeks, and the prescribed total PTV dose was 6.5 Gy. Eight patients were included in the translational analysis, namely three from the first dose cohort plus the first five from the second dose cohort. Cyclophosphamide 200 mg/m2 was administered intravenously every two weeks, one day before each radiation and immunotherapy administration. Nivolumab and ipilimumab were both given intravenously, with nivolumab at a 240 mg flat dose every two weeks and ipilimumab at 1 mg/kg every six weeks. Starting on cycle 1 day 1, patients took 300 mg of aspirin by mouth once a day for four cycles. Trial participants were not randomized into treatment groups. Cohort 2 received 1 Gy per fraction every two weeks, with a total of 13 Gy over 26 weeks.

CDR1 and CDR2, looked up from the germline V gene, are SGHRS and YFSETQ. Including cysteine and phenylalanine, the CDR3 has 15 amino acids. Only the CDR3 portion is preserved as DNA: 45 bases, with reading frame beginning at the first base. To make first-strand cDNA, Superscript III was used along with a set of TRAV- and TRBV-specific primers so that both the TCRalpha and TCRbeta chains were covered. An approximately 20-cycle PCR with Phusion amplified the TCRs, pairing a constant-region primer with the adapter that was attached to the V primers. The MessageAmp II aRNA Amplification Kit was used to amplify the isolated mRNA, with in vitro transcription run for approximately 15 hours at 37 degrees C. The Dynabeads mRNA DIRECT Purification Kit was used to isolate mRNA for TCR sequencing. Indexed Illumina adapters were added in a second Phusion PCR of 20 to 25 cycles, and the PCR products were purified with AMPure XP beads. An Illumina MiniSeq instrument was used to deep-sequence the TCRalpha and TCRbeta libraries. The paper's data handling went like this. Custom Perl scripts were used to pool TCR sequences that encoded the same protein, to remove out-of-frame sequences, and to calculate the abundance of each clonotype. Any TCR sequence backed by just one read was left out of the analysis. Repertoire metrics included Shannon entropy, Gini index, clonality, richness, and frequency of TCRs shared between repertoires. TCRdb passed the public sequencing reads through fastp at Q25 and MiXCR, retaining productive beta sequences. Identical CDR3 proteins give one entry, which carries the most common genes and DNA. TCRdb's processing, not the authors', yielded these V and J calls. The sample includes about 35,000 distinct CDR3 sequences, with around 20% observed a single time. The ten largest account for about a tenth of the sample.

Notes on this clonotype: No cognate antigen has been identified for it. One base away lies a much larger clone, so this may be a sequencing read error.

The time point label corresponds to: after trial treatment. The treatment or condition label here, explained by the study, means: LDRT plus nivolumab, ipilimumab, low-dose cyclophosphamide and aspirin (RACIN trial). The donors came from RACIN, which was a single-arm phase I dose-escalation trial that paired nivolumab and ipilimumab with aspirin, low-dose cyclophosphamide and low-dose radiotherapy. Eligible patients had advanced, TIL-negative solid tumors. The rearranged segments are TRBV5-1 and TRBJ2-1; the D segment cannot be called with confidence. Source: PBMCs, taken after low-dose radiotherapy plus immunotherapy. This clonotype originated in a female donor with ovarian cancer. This receptor carries the CDR3 CASSASQGPPYEQFF. The nucleotide sequence reads TGTGCCAGCAGCGCATCTCAAGGCCCGCCCTACGAGCAGTTCTTC.